This T cell receptor beta chain was identified during a study of post-analysis software for immune sequencing data. The sample holds a few counts of this clonotype. The target antigen is unknown. Looked up from germline, CDR1 is SGHDN and CDR2 is FVKESK. There are 14 residues in the CDR3. Trimming pared 4 bases from V and 3 bases from J, leaving 9 bases between. Study outcomes and limitations: Controls had significantly higher normalized Chao1 diversity than multiple sclerosis patients. Same-batch preparations were strongly co-clustered by F measure. There were four or five TRBV segments more frequent in patients than controls, and TRBV5-6, TRBV5-1 and TRBV20-1 were among them.

Unique molecular identifiers were built into the TCR beta cDNA libraries. MiXCR, run by TCRdb on the PCR reads, gives a single entry per CDR3 protein. The sample shows 750,000 to 950,000 distinct CDR3 sequences, approximately 50% of them seen only once. This sequence was found in a girl aged 10 to 17 with multiple sclerosis. Material for sequencing was blood. The J gene is TRBJ1-4, the V gene TRBV14; D is unresolved. The CDR3 sequence is CASSRAIPNEKLFF. The CDR3 bases are TGTGCCAGCAGCCGGGCAATACCTAATGAAAAACTGTTTTTT.